The text below deals with one T cell receptor beta chain. The entry originates in a study of STAT5B mutations in CD4+ large granular lymphocyte leukemia. This CDR3 is 13 amino acids long. Germline V gene data show CDR1 as LNHDA and CDR2 as SQIVND (reference sequence). The V segment lost 5 bases and the J segment 9 bases; nucleotides outside the gene matches: 7. Sequenced by immunoSEQ multiplex PCR; TCRdb stores in-frame clones only, minus some. The sample shows fewer than 40,000 clones, around four fifths of them seen only once. V usage is TRBV19 and J usage is TRBJ2-1, with 7 bases matching TRBD2. Material: CD4+ T cells from blood buffy coats. This TCR was recovered from a human donor in good health. In nucleotides, the CDR3 is TGTGCCAGTAGTCCTGGACTAGTTCTTGAGCAGTTCTTC. This encodes CASSPGLVLEQFF.